What follows is one T cell receptor (beta chain) and its context. The antigen is unknown. This record belongs to a study of T-cell memory formation after mild COVID-19. General observations from the study: CD4+ contracting clones were found mainly in CM and EM, and CD8+ ones in EMRA. Some SARS-CoV-2-responding clones were already detected in memory before infection.

Deletions cut 4 bases from V and 5 bases from J, with 20 bases between. Germline assignment: CDR1 PRHDT and CDR2 FYEKMQ (reference sequence). This CDR3 has 16 residues. TCR alpha and TCR beta cDNA libraries carrying sample barcodes and UMIs were produced by 5'RACE using constant-segment primers. MiXCR, applied by TCRdb to the 5' RACE reads, yields one record per CDR3 protein. The repertoire includes fewer than 600,000 distinct CDR3 sequences, 20% to 25% of them detected once, and roughly 8.3% sits in the top ten. What was sequenced was PBMCs or a T cell subset sorted from them (not recorded which). The chain employs TRBV13 and TRBJ1-1, with D possibly being TRBD1 (6 bases). This TCR was sampled from an adult woman who had mild COVID-19 (a few samples of this study predate the infection). Cell type and time point are not known. The CDR3, as DNA: TGTGCCAGCAGCTCGGCGGACAGCCCCAAGCGGACTGAAGCTTTCTTT. Encoded protein: CASSSADSPKRTEAFF.